This TCR beta chain comes out of a study of blood T cell repertoires in COVID-19. Study at large: Donors in the United States, Italy and Spain gave samples during acute or convalescent COVID-19.

The data were produced by immunoSEQ multiplex PCR, yet TCRdb's version contains in-frame clones alone and is incomplete. The table lists 200,000 to 250,000 clones, approximately 90% of them singletons, with 2% to 3% in the top ten. This CDR3 has 15 residues. V gave up 1 base and J gave up 0 bases, with 7 bases separating them. Germline V gene lookup returns CDR1 SGHRS and CDR2 YFSETQ. This clone was seen ten or more times. Sequencing input: peripheral blood. This TCR was sampled from a man aged 30 to 39 with COVID-19, enrolled during active disease. The chain combines TRBV5-1 with TRBJ2-2; D is undetermined. In DNA form, the CDR3 reads TGCGCCAGCAGCTTGATTCGGGCGAACACCGGGGAGCTGTTTTTT. Amino acid sequence: CASSLIRANTGELFF.